The 16 T cell receptor beta chains in this list originate from one sample, sequenced in a study of blood T cell repertoires in COVID-19. Sequencing was performed with immunoSEQ multiplex PCR; in TCRdb, only in-frame clones are kept and a portion is missing. Of 350,000 to 400,000 clones detected, 88% appear once; the ten largest clones hold roughly 1.2%. The sequencing sample was made of PBMCs or T cells enriched from blood (not recorded which). These receptor sequences come from a woman in her late teens or twenties who had recovered from COVID-19.

The V and J genes are TRBV6-5 and TRBJ2-7; possibly TRBD1 for D (6 bases). V was clipped by 6 bases and J by 0 bases, with 9 bases between them. The germline gives CDR1 MNHEY, CDR2 SVGAGI. The CDR3 sequence is 13 residues long. The CDR3 loop reads CASRWTASYEQYF. In DNA, the CDR3 is TGTGCCAGCAGGTGGACAGCCTCCTACGAGCAGTACTTC.

This clone was found once. The V gene is TRBV11-2, the J gene TRBJ2-7; the match to TRBD1 covers 7 bases. CDR3 size: 14 residues. Germline CDR1 reads SGHAT; CDR2 reads FQNNGV. The trim removed 1 base at V and 0 bases at J, leaving 0 bases unmatched. The DNA of the CDR3 is TGTGCCAGCAGCTTAGGGGACAGCTCCTACGAGCAGTACTTC. The encoded protein is CASSLGDSSYEQYF.

The V call is TRBV3-1 (or the pseudogene TRBV3-2), the J call TRBJ2-5; 8 bases map to TRBD2. CDR1 and CDR2 from the germline V gene are LGHDT and YNNKEL (reference sequence). The length of the CDR3 is 16 residues. After removal of 0 bases from V and 7 bases from J, the junction contained 10 bases not matched to a gene. DNA of the CDR3: TGTGCCAGCAGCCAAGATAACGGGGGGGCCTGGGGGACCCAGTACTTC. Encoded protein: CASSQDNGGAWGTQYF.

The CDR3 nucleotides read TGTGCCAGCAGCACAGAGAGTCAAAAACTGTTTTTT. Translated, it gives CASSTESQKLFF. The genes are TRBV11-2 and TRBJ1-4; D unresolved. Germline assignment: CDR1 SGHAT and CDR2 FQNNGV. The length of the CDR3 is 12 residues. V was trimmed by 5 bases and J by 9 bases, leaving 10 bases between them.

V is TRBV7-3 and J is TRBJ2-1; 9 bases align to TRBD1. V was pared by 5 bases and J by 7 bases, with 3 bases of the junction left unmatched. The CDR3 consists of 13 residues. Germline V CDR1 and CDR2: SGHTA, FQGTGA. The CDR3 nucleotides are TGTGCCAGCAGCCAAGACAGGGGGAATGAGCAGTTCTTC. Its protein product is CASSQDRGNEQFF. Variable domain in full (rest from reference TRBV7-3 and TRBJ2-1): GAGVSQTPSNKVTEKGKYVELRCDPISGHTALYWYRQSLGQGPEFLIYFQGTGAADDSGLPNDRFFAVRPEGSVSTLKIQRTERGDSAVYLCASSQDRGNEQFFGPGTRLTVL.

The chain carries TRBV6-5 and TRBJ1-4; 7 bases fit TRBD1. Per the germline V gene, CDR1 is MNHEY and CDR2 is SVGAGI. Trimming at V came to 2 bases and at J to 8 bases, leaving 5 bases not matched to a gene. There are 14 residues in the CDR3. In DNA form, the CDR3 reads TGTGCCAGCAGTTACCAGAGGGGGCGGGAAAAACTGTTTTTT. Translated: CASSYQRGREKLFF.

The chain uses TRBV4-3 and TRBJ2-2; 8 bases are a match to TRBD2. V lost 1 base and J lost 7; bases outside the gene matches: 8. The CDR3 runs to 16 residues. Germline-derived CDR1 and CDR2 are LGHNA and YSLEER. Here the CDR3 reads CASSQVVAGGHGELFF. The CDR3 nucleotides are TGCGCCAGCAGCCAAGTTGTGGCGGGGGGCCACGGGGAGCTGTTTTTT.

This chain joins TRBV30 and TRBJ2-1; 16 bases match TRBD2. Germline CDR1 and CDR2: GTSNPN and SVGIG (reference sequence). The CDR3 covers 14 residues. V gave up 5 bases and J gave up 10 bases; unmatched junction bases: 5. DNA for the CDR3: TGTGCCTGGGCACCGGGACTAGCGGGGGGGGAGCAGTTCTTC. This sequence encodes CAWAPGLAGGEQFF.

V usage is TRBV28 and J usage is TRBJ1-5, with D unresolved. This CDR3 region has 13 residues. Trimming cost V 3 bases and J 5 bases, with 8 bases left between them. Germline CDR1 is MDHEN and CDR2 is SYDVKM. CDR3 bases: TGTGCCAGCAGTTTCGAGGTTGATCAGCCCCAGCATTTT. This sequence encodes CASSFEVDQPQHF. The full variable domain, in which reference TRBV28 and TRBJ1-5 provide the parts outside the CDR3, is DVKVTQSSRYLVKRTGEKVFLECVQDMDHENMFWYRQDPGLGLRLIYFSYDVKMKEKGDIPEGYSVSREKKERFSLILESASTNQTSMYLCASSFEVDQPQHFGDGTRLSIL.

The chain recombines TRBV4-3 with TRBJ1-5; 7 bases line up with TRBD1. Germline V lookup: CDR1 LGHNA, CDR2 YSLEER. The CDR3 length is 19 residues. J was trimmed by 0 bases and V by 3 bases; bases with no gene match: 14. The CDR3 loop is CASSQGWAGGLGSNQPQHF. CDR3 DNA: TGCGCCAGCAGCCAGGGGTGGGCAGGGGGTTTGGGTAGCAATCAGCCCCAGCATTTT.

V gene TRBV27 combines with J gene TRBJ2-6; the match to TRBD1 covers 7 bases. The trim removed 6 bases at V and 4 bases at J, leaving 12 bases unmatched. Germline V gives CDR1 MNHEY, CDR2 SMNVEV (reference sequence). This CDR3 spans 17 amino acids. CDR3 in amino acids: CASSLRKTGAGANVLTF. The CDR3 DNA reads TGTGCCAGCAGCCTGCGTAAAACAGGGGCCGGGGCCAACGTCCTGACTTTC.

V is TRBV5-1 and J is TRBJ2-1; D unresolved. The V end lost 0 bases, the J end lost 9 bases, and 13 bases lay between the germline ends. This CDR3 contains 14 residues. The germline gives CDR1 SGHRS, CDR2 YFSETQ. CDR3 DNA sequence: TGCGCCAGCAGCTTGGGGGTCGGGTTGGGTGAGCAGTTCTTC. This gives the protein CASSLGVGLGEQFF.

This clone was counted once. V is TRBV11-2 and J is TRBJ1-2, with D possibly TRBD1 on 6 matching bases. The CDR3 extends over 15 amino acids. V was pared by 4 bases and J by 4 bases, with 16 bases between. The germline gives CDR1 SGHAT, CDR2 FQNNGV. DNA of the CDR3: TGTGCCAGCAGCTCCCAGACGACAGGCCTCTATGGCTACACCTTC. Translating it yields CASSSQTTGLYGYTF. The complete variable domain, with remaining parts taken from reference TRBV11-2 and TRBJ1-2, reads EAGVAQSPRYKIIEKRQSVAFWCNPISGHATLYWYQQILGQGPKLLIQFQNNGVVDDSQLPKDRFSAERLKGVDSTLKIQPAKLEDSAVYLCASSSQTTGLYGYTFGSGTRLTVV.

The table lists this clone with a count of one. The chain has TRBV6-5 and TRBJ1-1; D gene uncertain. V was cut by 6 bases and J by 4 bases, with 12 bases left in between. The CDR3 loop spans 13 amino acids. CDR1 is MNHEY, CDR2 SVGAGI, per germline. The CDR3 sequence: CASSSSGRTEAFF. Written as DNA, the CDR3 is TGTGCCAGCAGCTCGTCGGGTCGCACTGAAGCTTTCTTT.

The V gene is TRBV19, the J gene TRBJ1-5; 7 bases agree with TRBD1. From germline, CDR1 is LNHDA and CDR2 SQIVND (reference sequence). V dropped 6 bases and J dropped 0; count of bases not matched to a gene: 14. The CDR3 is made up of 18 amino acids. The CDR3 sequence is CASSKPGQIPYSNQPQHF. In DNA form, the CDR3 reads TGTGCCAGTAGCAAACCGGGACAGATTCCCTATAGCAATCAGCCCCAGCATTTT.

The rearrangement uses TRBV3-1 (or the pseudogene TRBV3-2) and TRBJ2-1; maybe TRBD2 (6 bases). V was trimmed by 2 bases and J by 9 bases, leaving 14 bases between them. CDR1 and CDR2 (germline): LGHDT, YNNKEL (reference sequence). This CDR3 comprises 14 residues. The CDR3 region is CASSQSGLLSEQFF. The CDR3 nucleotides read TGTGCCAGCAGCCAATCGGGACTGCTAAGTGAGCAGTTCTTC.